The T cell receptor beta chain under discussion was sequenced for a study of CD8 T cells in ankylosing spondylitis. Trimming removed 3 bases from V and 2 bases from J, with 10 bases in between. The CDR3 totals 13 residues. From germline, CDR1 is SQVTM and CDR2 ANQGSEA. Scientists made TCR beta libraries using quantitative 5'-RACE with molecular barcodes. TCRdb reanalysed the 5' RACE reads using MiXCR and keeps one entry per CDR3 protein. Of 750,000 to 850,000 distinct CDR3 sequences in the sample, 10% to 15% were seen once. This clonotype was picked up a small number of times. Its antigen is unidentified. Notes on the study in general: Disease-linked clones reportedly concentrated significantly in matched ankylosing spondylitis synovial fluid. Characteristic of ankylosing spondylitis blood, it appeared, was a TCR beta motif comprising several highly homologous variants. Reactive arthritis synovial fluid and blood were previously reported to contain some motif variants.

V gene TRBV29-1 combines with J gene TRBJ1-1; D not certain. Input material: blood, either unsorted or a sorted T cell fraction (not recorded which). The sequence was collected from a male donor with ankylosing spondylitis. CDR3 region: CSVEALLNTEAFF. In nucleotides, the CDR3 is TGCAGCGTTGAGGCACTACTTAACACTGAAGCTTTCTTT.